This TCR beta chain was captured by sequencing in a study of cytomegalovirus exposure and HLA in healthy donors. Primers included in the PCR were 60 Vbeta and 13 Jbeta primers. The method was immunoSEQ multiplex PCR; TCRdb's version includes in-frame clones alone and lacks a portion of them. The sample holds roughly 250,000 clones, approximately 70% seen once. CDR1 is SGHDT and CDR2 is YYEEEE in the germline V gene. This CDR3 region has 15 residues. V dropped 6 bases and J dropped 8 bases, with 18 bases sitting between them. Specimen: PBMCs. The TCR comes from a female donor in good health and CMV-seronegative. This chain joins TRBV5-6 and TRBJ1-6; the D gene is possibly TRBD1 (5 bases). CDR3: CASTFLSSGDSPLHF. CDR3 nucleotide sequence: TGTGCCAGCACCTTCCTTTCATCGGGGGATTCACCCCTCCACTTT.